This TCR beta chain was obtained from a study of CD8+CD57+ T cells in acquired aplastic anemia listed by TCRdb under 2018. Describing the broader study: On average, sorted CD4+ and CD8+ cells yielded around 3.1 ug of extracted DNA, with a range of about 0.18 to 30 ug. CD8+CD57+ expansion was defined as a frequency above the mean frequency observed in healthy subjects. The study at large found these results: CD8+ Simpson's diversity did not differ significantly between patients and healthy controls (P=0.060). Although some 28 CD8+ CDR3 sequences were shared by patients and controls, these sequences appeared highly expressed in patients and within the immunodominant clones of patients.

Patients chosen for sequencing had shown expansion of CD8+CD57+ cells by flow cytometry. Severe acquired aplastic anemia was diagnosed in all patients according to International Study of Aplastic Anemia and Agranulocytosis and Camitta criteria. At the time blood was sampled, none of the patients had received any therapy. The study deep-sequenced TCR repertoires of sorted CD4+ and CD8+ blood T cells from severe aplastic anemia patients and healthy subjects. Patients were enrolled under clinicaltrials.gov protocols 00001620, 01623167, 00001397, 00071045, 00081523 and 00961064 in the USA. Ficoll-Paque density gradient centrifugation was used to isolate peripheral blood mononuclear cells. Before DNA was extracted, CD4+ and CD8+ T cells were sorted using either FACS or magnetic beads. Trimming removed 1 base from V and 11 bases from J, leaving 23 bases between the germline ends. From the cysteine through the phenylalanine, the CDR3 covers 16 amino acids. Only the CDR3 part of the read is kept: 48 bases, read in frame from the first base. Based on the germline V gene (reference sequence), the CDR1 and CDR2 sequences are SEHNR and FQNEAQ.

Concerning this clonotype: Its antigen is still unknown. Qualities for individual bases were not recorded, and no much larger clone is one base off.

Genomic DNA served as template for TCR beta VDJ combination and CDR3 sequence profiling. An Illumina HiSeq 2000 was used for TCR repertoire sequencing. In the authors' own workflow: Repertoires were assessed using TRBV/TRBJ rearrangement plots, CDR3 size and DJ length profiles, and Simpson's diversity index. The immunodominant clone was defined as the most abundant DNA sequence in deep sequencing data. CDR3 amino acid sequences were screened for sharing across subjects and were compared with published repertoires and the VDJdb database. TCRdb took the public reads, trimmed them with fastp at Q25, ran MiXCR for clone calling and kept in-frame beta chains. Rows are unified per CDR3 protein, each entry keeping the most common DNA and genes. In this record, the V and J calls reflect TCRdb's handling and not the investigators' own analysis. Present in this sample are about 200,000 distinct CDR3 sequences, roughly 50% of which were seen just once. The ten largest clonotypes hold nearly 20% of the sample.

The sequencing sample was made of sorted CD4+, CD8+, or CD8+CD57+ T cells (not recorded which) from PBMCs. This TCR was recovered from a human donor with aplastic anemia. The sequence joins TRBV7-9 to TRBJ2-5; the D gene is unclear. The DNA is TGTGCCAGCAGCTTAGTTTTGGCTACCCTCTCCTACAAGCAGTACTTC. Translated, this is CASSLVLATLSYKQYF.